Below are 21 T cell receptor beta chains sequenced from a single sample in a study of T cell responses to AZD1222 COVID-19 vaccine. The protocol was immunoSEQ multiplex PCR, while the TCRdb copy is restricted to in-frame clones and leaves out a portion. Seen here are 120,000 or so clones, roughly nine tenths observed once, and the top ten hold roughly 5.4%. The sequencing here drew on peripheral blood, taken on day 0 of AZD1222 vaccination. The source is an adult in good health.

The chain carries TRBV6-5 and TRBJ2-5; 9 nucleotides line up with TRBD1. The germline V gene has CDR1 MNHEY and CDR2 SVGAGI. V was clipped by 4 bases and J by 2 bases; unmatched bases: 8. The CDR3 is 16 amino acids. The CDR3 loop reads CASSSTGGRIQETQYF. The CDR3 bases are TGTGCCAGCAGTTCTACAGGGGGCCGAATACAAGAGACCCAGTACTTC.

The chain recombines TRBV30 with TRBJ2-7; 10 positions match TRBD1. The V and J ends lost 3 bases and 2 bases, in that order; junction bases with no gene match: 4. This CDR3 is built from 14 residues. The germline V gene encodes CDR1 GTSNPN and CDR2 SVGIG (reference sequence). CDR3 sequence: CAWRGQGRTYEQYF. The CDR3 DNA follows: TGTGCCTGGAGGGGACAGGGGAGGACCTACGAGCAGTACTTC.

The genes are TRBV7-9 and TRBJ2-5, with 13 positions matching TRBD2. The CDR3 sequence is 17 residues long. CDR1 and CDR2 from the germline V gene are SEHNR and FQNEAQ (reference sequence). Losses at the gene ends were 1 base for V and 7 bases for J; bases not matched to a gene: 9. In DNA form, the CDR3 reads TGTGCCAGCAGCTTAGGGACTAGCGGGAGATCGGGCGTGACCCAGTACTTC. Translating it yields CASSLGTSGRSGVTQYF.

The chain recombines TRBV10-3 with TRBJ1-1; D not resolved. CDR3 length equals 13 residues. Trimming shortened V by 3 bases and J by 2 bases, and 7 bases separated the two germline ends. Germline V gives CDR1 ENHRY, CDR2 SYGVKD. CDR3 sequence (DNA): TGTGCCATCAGTGATGGGGTTAACACTGAAGCTTTCTTT. Translated, it gives CAISDGVNTEAFF.

V is TRBV12-3 or TRBV12-4 and J is TRBJ1-2; the D gene is possibly TRBD1 (5 bases). The CDR3 runs 13 residues. V lost 2 bases and J lost 8, with 12 bases in between. The CDR3 here is CASSLLGRGGYTF. The DNA of the CDR3 is TGTGCCAGCAGTTTACTGGGAAGGGGCGGCTACACCTTC.

In this sample, this clone turned up once. This chain uses TRBV12-3 or TRBV12-4 with TRBJ2-2; no clear D. The V and J ends lost 3 bases and 9 bases respectively, with 5 bases between them. The length of the CDR3 is 11 residues. In DNA form, the CDR3 reads TGTGCCAGCAGTTTTTCAAGGGAGCTGTTTTTT. Translating it yields CASSFSRELFF.

This clone has just one count. This sequence joins TRBV19 and TRBJ1-2; no reliable D call. Looked up from germline, CDR1 is LNHDA and CDR2 is SQIVND (reference sequence). This CDR3 has 12 residues. V was shortened by 7 bases and J by 5 bases, with 11 bases between the two germline ends. CDR3 sequence reads: CASNGKKYGYTF. The DNA of the CDR3 is TGTGCCAGTAACGGGAAGAAATATGGCTACACCTTC.

V gene TRBV13 combines with J gene TRBJ2-2, with D hard to call. Germline CDR1 and CDR2: PRHDT and FYEKMQ (reference sequence). The CDR3 sequence is 13 residues long. The ends were cut back, 5 bases at V and 6 bases at J, with 10 bases in the middle. CDR3 sequence reads: CASSARGSGELFF. The CDR3 bases are TGTGCCAGCAGCGCAAGAGGTTCCGGGGAGCTGTTTTTT.

J is TRBJ1-1 and V is TRBV5-1; 8 bases line up with TRBD1. V shed 4 bases and J 4 bases; nucleotides not matched to a gene: 6. CDR1 is SGHRS, CDR2 YFSETQ, per germline. CDR3 size: 14 residues. CDR3 DNA sequence: TGCGCCAGCAGCATCACAGGGGGTAGCACTGAAGCTTTCTTT. Protein sequence: CASSITGGSTEAFF.

The chain carries TRBV7-6 and TRBJ2-7, with D perhaps matching TRBD2 (6 bases). Trimming pared 6 bases from V and 7 bases from J, leaving 19 bases between. This CDR3 contains 14 residues. Germline CDR1 is SGHVS and CDR2 is FNYEAQ. In DNA form, the CDR3 reads TGTGCCAGCAGGGGGACTTCGGGGCTGGGAGAGCAGTACTTC. Translating it yields CASRGTSGLGEQYF.

The gene calls are TRBV5-1 and TRBJ2-1, with 8 bases that match TRBD1. The trim removed 0 bases at V and 6 bases at J, leaving 2 bases unmatched. The V gene's germline CDR1 is SGHRS and CDR2 YFSETQ. The CDR3 totals 14 residues. The CDR3 reads CASSLAQGANEQFF. CDR3 nucleotide sequence: TGCGCCAGCAGCTTGGCCCAGGGGGCCAATGAGCAGTTCTTC. Together with reference TRBV5-1 and TRBJ2-1, the CDR3 gives the full variable domain: KAGVTQTPRYLIKTRGQQVTLSCSPISGHRSVSWYQQTPGQGLQFLFEYFSETQRNKGNFPGRFSGRQFSNSRSEMNVSTLELGDSALYLCASSLAQGANEQFFGPGTRLTVL.

The chain combines TRBV12-3 or TRBV12-4 with TRBJ1-1; D is unresolved. Trimming pared 6 bases from V and 8 bases from J, leaving 16 bases between. CDR3 length: 13 residues. CDR3 sequence: CASSPDLFGEAFF. As DNA, the CDR3 is TGTGCCAGCAGCCCTGACCTATTTGGGGAAGCTTTCTTT.

V gene TRBV5-1 combines with J gene TRBJ1-2, with 10 bases identical to TRBD1. V dropped 6 bases and J dropped 0; count of bases not matched to a gene: 5. The CDR3 contains 15 residues. The germline CDR1 and CDR2 sequences are SGHRS and YFSETQ. This chain's CDR3 is CASTRDRGPNYGYTF. The CDR3 nucleotides are TGCGCCAGCACTCGGGACAGGGGTCCTAACTATGGCTACACCTTC. The whole variable domain, filled in from reference TRBV5-1 and TRBJ1-2, reads KAGVTQTPRYLIKTRGQQVTLSCSPISGHRSVSWYQQTPGQGLQFLFEYFSETQRNKGNFPGRFSGRQFSNSRSEMNVSTLELGDSALYLCASTRDRGPNYGYTFGSGTRLTVV.

The chain is built from TRBV19 and TRBJ2-5; D gene unclear. Germline V lookup: CDR1 LNHDA, CDR2 SQIVND (reference sequence). This CDR3 has 11 residues. The V and J ends lost 3 bases and 4 bases respectively, with 3 bases between them. CDR3 sequence reads: CASSMRETQYF. The CDR3 nucleotides are TGTGCCAGTAGTATGAGAGAGACCCAGTACTTC.

The chain employs TRBV2 and TRBJ1-6; D is undetermined. The germline gives CDR1 SNHLY, CDR2 FYNNEI. This CDR3 region has 16 residues. Trimming removed 5 bases at V and 0 bases at J, with 11 bases between. CDR3 in amino acids: CASSSISGSYNSPLHF. As DNA, the CDR3 is TGTGCCAGCAGTTCGATTAGCGGCTCCTATAATTCACCCCTCCACTTT.

This clone was seen a single time. J is TRBJ2-7 and V is TRBV30; D is ambiguous. The germline V gene encodes CDR1 GTSNPN and CDR2 SVGIG (reference sequence). The CDR3 contains 11 residues. Trimming cost V 4 bases and J 5 bases, with 9 bases left between them. The CDR3 bases are TGTGCCTGGACCACGCCTAACGAGCAGTACTTC. It translates to CAWTTPNEQYF.

The J gene is TRBJ1-1, the V gene TRBV28, with 8 nucleotides matching TRBD1. This CDR3 has 13 amino acids. The junction had 12 bases not matched to a gene; V was cut back by 6 bases and J by 12 bases. Germline loops: CDR1 MDHEN, CDR2 SYDVKM. CDR3 bases: TGTGCCAGCAGCCGAATAACAGGGGGTGTTACTTTCTTT. Amino acids: CASSRITGGVTFF.

This clone was seen more than once but under ten times. The V call is TRBV2, the J call TRBJ1-6; 9 positions agree with TRBD1. Germline CDR1 is SNHLY and CDR2 is FYNNEI. Trimming took 8 bases from V and 6 from J; bases not matched to a gene: 11. The CDR3 extends over 16 amino acids. The CDR3 loop is CASHPTKTGGNSPLHF. In nucleotides, the CDR3 is TGTGCCAGCCACCCCACAAAGACAGGGGGTAATTCACCCCTCCACTTT.

This clone was detected only once. The chain has TRBV19 and TRBJ1-5; the D gene is possibly TRBD1 (6 bases). V was trimmed by 4 bases and J by 0 bases, leaving 13 bases between them. Per the germline V gene, CDR1 is LNHDA and CDR2 is SQIVND (reference sequence). The CDR3 totals 16 residues. CDR3 sequence: CASSTPPGVSNQPQHF. The DNA for the CDR3 is TGTGCCAGTAGTACCCCCCCAGGGGTTAGCAATCAGCCCCAGCATTTT.

The chain combines TRBV7-9 with TRBJ2-7; no reliable D call. Trimming shortened V by 2 bases and J by 5 bases, and 10 bases separated the two germline ends. CDR3 size: 13 residues. CDR1 is SEHNR and CDR2 is FQNEAQ in the germline V gene (reference sequence). CDR3 coding DNA: TGTGCCAGCAGCTTAATAGAGTCGAACGAGCAGTACTTC. Residues: CASSLIESNEQYF.

The chain has TRBV10-3 and TRBJ1-5; 10 bases are a match to TRBD1. The CDR3 has 15 residues. V trimming: 7 bases; J trimming: 4 bases; junction bases outside the gene matches: 7. Germline V gives CDR1 ENHRY, CDR2 SYGVKD. The CDR3 region is CAITGQGQGNQPQHF. DNA for the CDR3: TGTGCCATCACCGGCCAGGGACAGGGGAATCAGCCCCAGCATTTT.